This is a list of T cell receptor beta chains from one sample in a study of CD8+ T cells in alopecia areata. The protocol was immunoSEQ multiplex PCR, while the TCRdb copy is restricted to in-frame clones and leaves out a portion. There are 130,000 to 150,000 clones in the sample; roughly 80% occur only once, and more than 20% lies in the top ten. The sequenced sample was CD8+ T cells sorted from blood, obtained at week 4, from a patient treated with tofacitinib. These receptors came from a human donor with alopecia areata. The CDR3 runs from the conserved cysteine through the conserved F or W. The D gene is left open where the match is weak. The size entry is marked missing in some rows and otherwise reads once, few, many or a size class.

d_call	clone_size	v_call	j_call	cdr3_nt	cdr3_aa
TRBD1	NA	TRBV27	TRBJ2-3	TGTGCCAGCAGCCGACAAAGGACAGGGGGCACAGATACGCAGTATTTT	CASSRQRTGGTDTQYF
NA	NA	TRBV15	TRBJ2-2	TGTGCCACCAGAAGGCAAGCCGGGGAGCTGTTTTTT	CATRRQAGELFF
TRBD2	NA	TRBV4-1	TRBJ2-3	TGCGCCAGCAGCCAAGAGCCTAGCGGGGGTGCAGATACGCAGTATTTT	CASSQEPSGGADTQYF
TRBD2	NA	TRBV19	TRBJ2-7	TGTGCCAGTAGCACTAGCGGGCCCTACGAGCAGTACTTC	CASSTSGPYEQYF
NA	NA	TRBV11-3	TRBJ2-1	TGTGCCAGCAGCCCCCGTAGCTCCTACAATGAGCAGTTCTTC	CASSPRSSYNEQFF
NA	NA	TRBV6-9	TRBJ2-4	TGTGCCAGCAGTTATCTCTGGAGTAGGGTAAACATTCAGTACTTC	CASSYLWSRVNIQYF
NA	few	TRBV29-1	TRBJ1-1	TGCAGCGTTGACAGGGAGGGCACTGAAGCTTTCTTT	CSVDREGTEAFF
NA	NA	TRBV7-9	TRBJ1-1	TGTGCCAGCAGACCGGGACATCCCGAGGTTTTCTTT	CASRPGHPEVFF
NA	NA	TRBV13	TRBJ2-7	TGTGCCAGCAGCCCTACAGGGTCGGACGAGCAGTACTTC	CASSPTGSDEQYF
NA	NA	TRBV6-1	TRBJ1-1	TGTGCCAGCAGTGAACTCTGGCGTGAAGCTTTCTTT	CASSELWREAFF
NA	NA	TRBV10-2	TRBJ1-5	TGCGTACGGCCAGTTGAGCCCCAGCATTTT	CVRPVEPQHF
NA	few	TRBV5-6	TRBJ2-2	TGTGCCAGCAGCTTGGCCGGGACGACCGGCACCGGGGAGCTGTTTTTT	CASSLAGTTGTGELFF
NA	NA	TRBV11-2	TRBJ2-3	TGTGCCAGCAGCTCTCGACTAGTTTGGGATACGCAGTATTTT	CASSSRLVWDTQYF
NA	NA	TRBV7-8	TRBJ1-2	TGTGCCAGCAGCTTAGGGACAGCGTATGGCTACACCTTC	CASSLGTAYGYTF
NA	NA	TRBV7-9	TRBJ2-5	TGTGCCAGCAGCCTAGGTAGGACCGGAGAGACCCAGTACTTC	CASSLGRTGETQYF
TRBD2	NA	TRBV7-2	TRBJ2-1	TGTGCCAGCAGCAGGGAAGGTTGGCTAGCGGGGGGGTACCGCAATGAGCAGTTCTTC	CASSREGWLAGGYRNEQFF
NA	NA	TRBV7-9	TRBJ2-2	TGTGCCAGCAGCTTAGATTGGGAGGACACCGGGGAGCTGTTTTTT	CASSLDWEDTGELFF
NA	NA	TRBV4-1	TRBJ1-2	TGCGCCAGCAGCCAACAATTTACAGGCGGTGGTGGCTACACCTTC	CASSQQFTGGGGYTF
NA	NA	TRBV4-1	TRBJ1-1	TGCGCCAGCAGCCCCGGGACGGCGCTTGAAGCTTTCTTT	CASSPGTALEAFF
NA	NA	TRBV6-5	TRBJ2-2	TGTGCCAGCAGTTATAGCCCGCCCTCCGGGGAGCTGTTTTTT	CASSYSPPSGELFF
TRBD2	NA	TRBV4-1	TRBJ2-1	TGCGCCAGCAGCCCCTACGAAAGCGGGGGCAATGAGCAGTTCTTC	CASSPYESGGNEQFF
NA	once	TRBV2	TRBJ2-5	TGTGCCGGAGAGGGGCGGGAGACCCAGTACTTC	CAGEGRETQYF
TRBD1	NA	TRBV30	TRBJ1-5	TGTGCCTGGAGTGTAACAGGGGGCAGTCAGCCCCAGCATTTT	CAWSVTGGSQPQHF
NA	once	TRBV27	TRBJ1-5	TGTGCCAGCAGTTTATCAGGCACGAATAGCAATCAGCCCCAGCATTTT	CASSLSGTNSNQPQHF
NA	NA	TRBV11-2	TRBJ2-1	TGTGCCAGCAGCTTAGTTAGCGGAACCTACAATGAGCAGTTCTTC	CASSLVSGTYNEQFF
NA	NA	TRBV27	TRBJ1-1	TGTGCCAGCAGTTTTGGTATGAACACTGAAGCTTTCTTT	CASSFGMNTEAFF
TRBD1	NA	TRBV5-1	TRBJ2-3	TGCGCCAGCAGCCCGGGGACAGGGACGGGAGATACGCAGTATTTT	CASSPGTGTGDTQYF
TRBD2	NA	TRBV27	TRBJ2-1	TGTGCCAGCAGTCCCTGGACTAGCGGGGGGGGTGAGCAGTTCTTC	CASSPWTSGGGEQFF
TRBD2	once	TRBV6-5	TRBJ2-3	TGTGCCAGCAGTTTGGGACTAGCGGGTGGAGATACGCAGTATTTT	CASSLGLAGGDTQYF
NA	NA	TRBV2	TRBJ2-7	TGTGCCAGCAGTGACGGGGTTCGGGAGCAGTACTTC	CASSDGVREQYF
TRBD1	NA	TRBV19	TRBJ2-5	TGTGCCAGTAGCACTGGGACAGATCCGGAGACCCAGTACTTC	CASSTGTDPETQYF
TRBD1	NA	TRBV29-1	TRBJ1-2	TGCAGCGCCTCAGGGGGTTACTATGGCTACACCTTC	CSASGGYYGYTF
NA	NA	TRBV5-5	TRBJ2-3	TGTGCCAGCAGCTTGGATGGGGCAGATACGCAGTATTTT	CASSLDGADTQYF
NA	NA	TRBV7-5	TRBJ1-2	TGTGCCAGAAGCTTTCCTTATGGCTACACCTTC	CARSFPYGYTF
NA	NA	TRBV29-1	TRBJ2-2	TGCAGCGTTGCCAGGGGGGACACCGGGGAGCTGTTTTTT	CSVARGDTGELFF
NA	once	TRBV4-3	TRBJ2-6	TGCGCCAGCAGCCAAGATGGCACCACTGGGGCCAACGTCCTGACTTTC	CASSQDGTTGANVLTF